Sequencing of this T cell receptor beta chain was carried out in a study of T cell changes during pregnancy in multiple sclerosis. Germline V gene lookup returns CDR1 MNHNY and CDR2 SVGAGI (reference sequence). V was shortened by 4 bases and J by 2 bases, with 9 bases between the two germline ends. CDR3 length: 14 residues. Some clones are missing from TCRdb's copy, which holds only in-frame ones; the method was immunoSEQ multiplex PCR. The sample contains some 69,000 clones, about 92% of which appear only once. This rearrangement joins TRBV6-6 to TRBJ1-3; no reliable D call. The receptor comes from a female donor in good health, enrolled as a control in a pregnancy study. The sample here was peripheral blood, taken in the second trimester of pregnancy. In nucleotides, the CDR3 is TGTGCCAGCAGTTTATCGGTAACTGGAAACACCATATATTTT. It translates to CASSLSVTGNTIYF.